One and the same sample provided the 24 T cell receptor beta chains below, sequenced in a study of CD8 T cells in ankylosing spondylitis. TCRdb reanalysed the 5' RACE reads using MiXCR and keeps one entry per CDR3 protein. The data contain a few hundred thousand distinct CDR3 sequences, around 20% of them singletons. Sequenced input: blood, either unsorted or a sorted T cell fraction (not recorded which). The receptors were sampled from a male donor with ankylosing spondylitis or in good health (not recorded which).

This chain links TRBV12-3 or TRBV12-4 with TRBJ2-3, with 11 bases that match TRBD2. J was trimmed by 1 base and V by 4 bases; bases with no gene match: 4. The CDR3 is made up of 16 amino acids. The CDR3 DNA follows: TGTGCCAGCAGTTCTAGCGGGGGGATACGCACAGATACGCAGTATTTT. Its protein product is CASSSSGGIRTDTQYF.

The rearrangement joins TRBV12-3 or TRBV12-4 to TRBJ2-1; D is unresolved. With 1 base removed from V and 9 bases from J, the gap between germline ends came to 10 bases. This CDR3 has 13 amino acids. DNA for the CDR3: TGTGCCAGCAGTTTAGGCTGGTCGGTTGAGCAGTTCTTC. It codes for CASSLGWSVEQFF.

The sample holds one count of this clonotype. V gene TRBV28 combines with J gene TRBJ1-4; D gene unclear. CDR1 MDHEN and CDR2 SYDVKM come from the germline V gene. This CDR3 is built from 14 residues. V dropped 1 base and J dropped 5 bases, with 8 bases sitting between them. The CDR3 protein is CASSLFRGNEKLFF. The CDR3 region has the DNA TGTGCCAGCAGTTTATTTCGCGGGAATGAAAAACTGTTTTTT. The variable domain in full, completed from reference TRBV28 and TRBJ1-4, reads DVKVTQSSRYLVKRTGEKVFLECVQDMDHENMFWYRQDPGLGLRLIYFSYDVKMKEKGDIPEGYSVSREKKERFSLILESASTNQTSMYLCASSLFRGNEKLFFGSGTQLSVL.

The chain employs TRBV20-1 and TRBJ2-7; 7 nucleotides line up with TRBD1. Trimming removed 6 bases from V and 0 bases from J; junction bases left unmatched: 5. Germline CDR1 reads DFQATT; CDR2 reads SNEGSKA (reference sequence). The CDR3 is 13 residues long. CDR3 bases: TGCAGTGCGGGTGACAGGGTCTCCTACGAGCAGTACTTC. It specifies CSAGDRVSYEQYF.

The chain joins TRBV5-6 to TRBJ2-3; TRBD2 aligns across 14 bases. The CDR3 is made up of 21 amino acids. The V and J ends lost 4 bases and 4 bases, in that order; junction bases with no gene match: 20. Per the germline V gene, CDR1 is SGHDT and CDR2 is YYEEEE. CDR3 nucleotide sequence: TGTGCCAGCAGCAGGAGGAAATTTGGGACTAGCGGGGGAACTGGCGCAGATACGCAGTATTTT. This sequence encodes CASSRRKFGTSGGTGADTQYF.

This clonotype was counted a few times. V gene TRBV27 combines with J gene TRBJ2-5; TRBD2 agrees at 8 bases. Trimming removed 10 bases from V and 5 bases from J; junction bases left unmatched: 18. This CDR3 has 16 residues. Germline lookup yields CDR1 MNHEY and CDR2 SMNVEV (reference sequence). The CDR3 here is CATLPTGGPLAETQYF. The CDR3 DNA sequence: TGTGCCACCCTGCCGACGGGGGGGCCTCTTGCTGAGACCCAGTACTTC.

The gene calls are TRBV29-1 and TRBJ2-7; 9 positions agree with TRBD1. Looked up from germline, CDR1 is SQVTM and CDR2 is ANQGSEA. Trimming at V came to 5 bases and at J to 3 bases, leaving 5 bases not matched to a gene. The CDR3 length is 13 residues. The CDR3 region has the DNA TGCAGCGTTAAAACAGGGGGCTACTACGAGCAGTACTTC. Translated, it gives CSVKTGGYYEQYF.

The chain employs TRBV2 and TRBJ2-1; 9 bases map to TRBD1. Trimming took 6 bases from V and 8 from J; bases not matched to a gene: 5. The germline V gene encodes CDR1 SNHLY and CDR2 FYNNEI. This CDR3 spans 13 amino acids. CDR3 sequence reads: CASSGQGRYEQFF. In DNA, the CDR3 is TGTGCCAGCAGCGGACAGGGGAGGTATGAGCAGTTCTTC.

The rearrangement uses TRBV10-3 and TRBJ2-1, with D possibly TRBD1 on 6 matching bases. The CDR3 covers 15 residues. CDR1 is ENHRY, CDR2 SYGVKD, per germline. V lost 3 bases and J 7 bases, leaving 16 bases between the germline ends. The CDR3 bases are TGTGCCATCAGTGAAGGGGCTGGGACAACTAATGAGCAGTTCTTC. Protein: CAISEGAGTTNEQFF.

Written as DNA, the CDR3 is TGCAGTGCAACCGGGACAGGGAGCGAGCAGTACTTC. Its protein is CSATGTGSEQYF. The chain joins TRBV20-1 to TRBJ2-7; 9 nucleotides align to TRBD1. Germline trimming cut 6 bases from V and 6 bases from J; bases unmatched to any gene: 6. CDR1 and CDR2 (germline): DFQATT, SNEGSKA (reference sequence). The CDR3 runs 12 residues.

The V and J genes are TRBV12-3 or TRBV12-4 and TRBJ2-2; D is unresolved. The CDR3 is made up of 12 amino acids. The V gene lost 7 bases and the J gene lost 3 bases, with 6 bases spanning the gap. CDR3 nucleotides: TGTGCCAGCACCCAGTACACCGGGGAGCTGTTTTTT. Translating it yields CASTQYTGELFF.

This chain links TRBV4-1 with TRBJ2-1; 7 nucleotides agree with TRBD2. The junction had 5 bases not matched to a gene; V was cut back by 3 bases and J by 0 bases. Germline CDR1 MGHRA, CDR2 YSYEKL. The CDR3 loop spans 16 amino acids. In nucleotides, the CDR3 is TGCGCCAGCAGCCATCCAACTAGCGACTCCTACAATGAGCAGTTCTTC. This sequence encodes CASSHPTSDSYNEQFF.

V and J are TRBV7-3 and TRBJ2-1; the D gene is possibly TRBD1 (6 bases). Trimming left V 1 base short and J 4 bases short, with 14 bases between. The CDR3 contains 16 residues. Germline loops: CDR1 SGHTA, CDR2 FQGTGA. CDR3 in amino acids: CASSLNPRGGYNEQFF. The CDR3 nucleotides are TGTGCCAGCAGCTTAAATCCCAGGGGCGGATACAATGAGCAGTTCTTC.

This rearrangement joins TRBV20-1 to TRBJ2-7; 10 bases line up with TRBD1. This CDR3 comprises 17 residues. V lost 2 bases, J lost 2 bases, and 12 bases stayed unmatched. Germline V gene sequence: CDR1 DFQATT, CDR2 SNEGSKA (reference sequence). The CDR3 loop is CSARSGLRDRGTYEQYF. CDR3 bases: TGCAGTGCTAGATCCGGCTTAAGGGACAGGGGTACCTACGAGCAGTACTTC.

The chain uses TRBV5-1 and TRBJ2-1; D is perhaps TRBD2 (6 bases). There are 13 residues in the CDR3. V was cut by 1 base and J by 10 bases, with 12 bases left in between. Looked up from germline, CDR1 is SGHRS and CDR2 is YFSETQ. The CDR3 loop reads CASSLYSLAEQFF. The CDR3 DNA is TGCGCCAGCAGCTTGTACAGTCTAGCGGAGCAGTTCTTC.

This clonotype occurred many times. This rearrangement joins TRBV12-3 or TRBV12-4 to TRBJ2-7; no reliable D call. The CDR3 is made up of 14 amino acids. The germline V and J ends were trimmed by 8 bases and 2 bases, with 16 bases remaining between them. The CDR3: CASRSTVGPYEQYF. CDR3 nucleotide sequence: TGTGCCAGCCGGAGCACTGTCGGTCCCTACGAGCAGTACTTC.

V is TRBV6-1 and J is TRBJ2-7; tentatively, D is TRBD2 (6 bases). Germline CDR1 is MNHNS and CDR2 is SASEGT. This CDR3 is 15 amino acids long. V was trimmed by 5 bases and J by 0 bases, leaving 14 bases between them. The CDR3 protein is CASSRTGGISYEQYF. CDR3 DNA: TGTGCCAGCAGTAGAACCGGGGGAATCTCCTACGAGCAGTACTTC.

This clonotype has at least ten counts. In nucleotides, the CDR3 is TGTGCCAGCAGTCCCCCGGGACTAGCAAATGAGCAGTTCTTC. This translates into CASSPPGLANEQFF. J is TRBJ2-1 and V is TRBV12-3 or TRBV12-4; TRBD2 matches at 9 bases. Trimming removed 5 bases from V and 7 bases from J; junction bases left unmatched: 6. The CDR3 consists of 14 residues.

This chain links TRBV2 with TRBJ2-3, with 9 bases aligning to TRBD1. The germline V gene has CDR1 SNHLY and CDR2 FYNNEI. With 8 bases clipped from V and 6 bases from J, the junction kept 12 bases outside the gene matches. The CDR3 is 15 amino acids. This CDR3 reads CASSLEDRGMDTQYF. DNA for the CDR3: TGTGCCAGCTCCTTGGAGGACAGGGGAATGGATACGCAGTATTTT. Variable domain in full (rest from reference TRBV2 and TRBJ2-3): EPEVTQTPSHQVTQMGQEVILRCVPISNHLYFYWYRQILGQKVEFLVSFYNNEISEKSEIFDDQFSVERPDGSNFTLKIRSTKLEDSAMYFCASSLEDRGMDTQYFGPGTRLTVL.

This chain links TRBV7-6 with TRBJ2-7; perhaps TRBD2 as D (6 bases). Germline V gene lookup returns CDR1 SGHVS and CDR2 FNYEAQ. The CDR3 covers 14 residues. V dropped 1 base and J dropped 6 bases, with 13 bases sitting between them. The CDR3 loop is CASSLGSGRLEQYF. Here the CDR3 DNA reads TGTGCCAGCAGCTTAGGCTCAGGGAGGCTCGAGCAGTACTTC.

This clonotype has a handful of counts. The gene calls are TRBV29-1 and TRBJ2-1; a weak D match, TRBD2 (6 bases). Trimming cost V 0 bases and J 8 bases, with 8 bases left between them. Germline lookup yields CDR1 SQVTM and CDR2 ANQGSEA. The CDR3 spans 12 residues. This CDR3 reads CSVEDTGDEQFF. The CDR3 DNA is TGCAGCGTTGAAGACACGGGGGATGAGCAGTTCTTC.

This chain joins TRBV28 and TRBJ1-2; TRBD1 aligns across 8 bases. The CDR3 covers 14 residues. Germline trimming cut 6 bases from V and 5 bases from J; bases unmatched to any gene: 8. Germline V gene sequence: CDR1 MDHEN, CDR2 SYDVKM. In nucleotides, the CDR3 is TGTGCCAGCAGGCTGGACAGGGACATTTATGGCTACACCTTC. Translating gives CASRLDRDIYGYTF.

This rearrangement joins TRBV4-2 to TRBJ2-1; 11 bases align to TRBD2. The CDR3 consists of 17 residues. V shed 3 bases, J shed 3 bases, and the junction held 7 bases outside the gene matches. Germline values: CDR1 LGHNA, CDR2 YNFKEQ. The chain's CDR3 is CASSHPSGGPGYNEQFF. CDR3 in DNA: TGTGCCAGCAGCCACCCTAGCGGGGGGCCAGGCTACAATGAGCAGTTCTTC.

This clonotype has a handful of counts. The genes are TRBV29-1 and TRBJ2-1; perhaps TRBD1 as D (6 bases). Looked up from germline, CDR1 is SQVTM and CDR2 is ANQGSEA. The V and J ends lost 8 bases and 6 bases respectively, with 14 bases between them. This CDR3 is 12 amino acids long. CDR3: CSQRTARNEQFF. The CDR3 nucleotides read TGCAGCCAAAGGACAGCCCGCAATGAGCAGTTCTTC.